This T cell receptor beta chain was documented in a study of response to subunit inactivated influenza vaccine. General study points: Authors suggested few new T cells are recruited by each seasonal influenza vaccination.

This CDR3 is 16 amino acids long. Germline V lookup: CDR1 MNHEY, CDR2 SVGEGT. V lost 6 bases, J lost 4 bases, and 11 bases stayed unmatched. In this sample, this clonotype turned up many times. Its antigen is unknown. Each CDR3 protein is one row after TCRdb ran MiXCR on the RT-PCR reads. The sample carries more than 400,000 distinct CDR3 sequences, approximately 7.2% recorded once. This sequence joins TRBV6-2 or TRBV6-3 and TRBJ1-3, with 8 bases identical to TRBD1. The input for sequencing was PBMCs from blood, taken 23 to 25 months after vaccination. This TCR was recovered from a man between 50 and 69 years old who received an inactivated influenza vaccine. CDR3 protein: CASRSPGQGTGNTIYF. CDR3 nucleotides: TGTGCCAGCAGATCGCCTGGACAGGGCACCGGAAACACCATATATTTT.